Below are 22 T cell receptor beta chains sequenced from a single sample in a study of shared T cell receptors in the human thymus. Only in-frame clones appear in the TCRdb table, and some are missing; sequencing was by immunoSEQ multiplex PCR. The data hold about 540,000 clones, with about 80% observed a single time. The data were also submitted as part of a second study, on human thymus T cells.

The sequencing sample was made of thymocytes. The source is a boy less than two years old with a congenital heart defect.

The chain has TRBV11-2 and TRBJ1-1; TRBD1 aligns across 7 bases. V lost 3 bases to trimming and J lost 5 bases; unmatched junction nucleotides: 6. Looked up from germline, CDR1 is SGHAT and CDR2 is FQNNGV. The CDR3 covers 14 residues. This CDR3 is CASSLTGLRTEAFF. CDR3 coding DNA: TGTGCCAGCAGCTTGACAGGGCTGAGGACTGAAGCTTTCTTT.

The rearrangement uses TRBV2 and TRBJ2-1; TRBD1 matches at 11 bases. This CDR3 contains 15 residues. After removal of 8 bases from V and 4 bases from J, the junction contained 7 bases not matched to a gene. Germline loops: CDR1 SNHLY, CDR2 FYNNEI. The CDR3 DNA is TGTGCCAGCTATCCGGACAGGGGGCGGTACAATGAGCAGTTCTTC. Translation gives CASYPDRGRYNEQFF.

This clone was picked up one time. The gene calls are TRBV10-3 and TRBJ2-7, with 9 positions matching TRBD1. The CDR3 consists of 15 residues. Germline assignment: CDR1 ENHRY and CDR2 SYGVKD. After removal of 7 bases from V and 3 bases from J, the junction contained 10 bases not matched to a gene. The CDR3 DNA reads as TGTGCCATCACCCGACTGGGACAGGGAGGCTACGAGCAGTACTTC. Its protein is CAITRLGQGGYEQYF.

The CDR3 region is CASSQGMWGHEQYF. Here the CDR3 DNA reads TGCGCCAGCAGCCAAGGCATGTGGGGCCACGAGCAGTACTTC. V and J are TRBV4-1 and TRBJ2-7; possibly TRBD1 for D (5 bases). V was pared by 1 base and J by 5 bases, with 12 bases between. The germline V gene has CDR1 MGHRA and CDR2 YSYEKL. There are 14 residues in the CDR3.

This chain links TRBV19 with TRBJ1-5, with 9 bases fitting TRBD1. The CDR3 runs 16 residues. With 5 bases clipped from V and 1 base from J, the junction kept 6 bases outside the gene matches. Germline CDR1 and CDR2: LNHDA and SQIVND (reference sequence). This chain's CDR3 is CASSSGTGKSNQPQHF. In DNA form, the CDR3 reads TGTGCCAGTAGTTCCGGGACAGGGAAGAGCAATCAGCCCCAGCATTTT.

This chain connects TRBV9 to TRBJ2-1; 14 bases match TRBD2. Losses at the gene ends were 3 bases for V and 2 bases for J; bases not matched to a gene: 4. Germline CDR1 is SGDLS and CDR2 is YYNGEE. The CDR3 has 17 amino acids. The CDR3 DNA is TGTGCCAGCAGCGCCGGGACTAGCGGGAGACCCTACAATGAGCAGTTCTTC. This sequence encodes CASSAGTSGRPYNEQFF.

The J gene is TRBJ2-7, the V gene TRBV27, with TRBD2 matching 15 bases. The CDR3 consists of 14 residues. Germline lookup yields CDR1 MNHEY and CDR2 SMNVEV (reference sequence). The ends lost 5 bases at V and 11 bases at J; junction bases unmatched: 7. The CDR3 bases are TGTGCCAGCAGTACCGGGACTAGCGGGGGGAAGAAGTACTTC. It translates to CASSTGTSGGKKYF.

The chain combines TRBV6-5 with TRBJ2-1; a weak D match, TRBD2 (6 bases). Germline V gene data show CDR1 as MNHEY and CDR2 as SVGAGI. The V and J ends lost 5 bases and 5 bases respectively, with 10 bases between them. The CDR3 covers 13 residues. This CDR3 is CASSAASDNEQFF. DNA for the CDR3: TGTGCCAGCAGTGCCGCTAGCGACAATGAGCAGTTCTTC.

CDR3 region: CASSSLDFRGYGNQPQHF. The DNA for the CDR3 is TGTGCCAGCAGTTCCCTCGATTTTAGAGGGTATGGCAATCAGCCCCAGCATTTT. This sequence joins TRBV28 and TRBJ1-5, with no clear D. Germline V gene lookup returns CDR1 MDHEN and CDR2 SYDVKM. Trimming pared 4 bases from V and 2 bases from J, leaving 21 bases between. This CDR3 has 18 amino acids.

The chain links TRBV7-2 to TRBJ2-7, with 11 nucleotides matching TRBD2. Unmatched junction bases numbered 11, after V lost 4 bases and J lost 6 bases. The CDR3 spans 16 residues. Germline CDR1 reads SGHTA; CDR2 reads FQGNSA. CDR3 nucleotides: TGTGCCAGCAGCTGGGGGACTAGCGGCTCCCCACGCGAGCAGTACTTC. This codes for CASSWGTSGSPREQYF.

V gene TRBV5-6 combines with J gene TRBJ2-5; D uncertain. The germline CDR1 and CDR2 sequences are SGHDT and YYEEEE. The CDR3 contains 14 residues. Trimming took off 0 bases at V and 2 bases at J, with 8 bases between the two ends. The CDR3 loop is CASSLVWRQETQYF. CDR3 sequence (DNA): TGTGCCAGCAGCTTGGTTTGGAGACAAGAGACCCAGTACTTC.

This clone was observed once. V gene TRBV7-2 combines with J gene TRBJ2-2, with TRBD2 identical over 10 bases. This CDR3 contains 18 residues. The J segment lost 3 bases and the V segment lost 1 base, leaving 8 bases of the junction unmatched. CDR1 and CDR2 (germline): SGHTA, FQGNSA. The CDR3 bases are TGTGCCAGCAGCTTAGGAAATTGGACTAGCGGATACACCGGGGAGCTGTTTTTT. It translates to CASSLGNWTSGYTGELFF.

This rearrangement joins TRBV5-1 to TRBJ1-4, with D maybe TRBD1 (5 bases). V was clipped by 1 base and J by 2 bases, with 9 bases between them. The germline CDR1 and CDR2 sequences are SGHRS and YFSETQ. This CDR3 is built from 15 residues. Here the CDR3 reads CASSLWGRTNEKLFF. CDR3 coding DNA: TGCGCCAGCAGCTTGTGGGGGAGGACTAATGAAAAACTGTTTTTT.

The chain combines TRBV14 with TRBJ2-1; tentatively, D is TRBD2 (6 bases). With 4 bases removed from V and 10 bases from J, the gap between germline ends came to 23 bases. Per germline, CDR1 SGHDN and CDR2 FVKESK. CDR3 length equals 16 residues. The DNA for the CDR3 is TGTGCCAGCAGCCGCGGACGCCGCGGGGAGACTCAGGAGCAGTTCTTC. It codes for CASSRGRRGETQEQFF.

This clone was seen a single time. This rearrangement joins TRBV5-6 to TRBJ2-3; tentative D call: TRBD2 (5 bases). Germline values: CDR1 SGHDT, CDR2 YYEEEE. The CDR3 has 13 amino acids. Trimming pared 9 bases from V and 1 base from J, leaving 12 bases between. The CDR3 spells CANATEGTDTQYF. The CDR3 nucleotides are TGTGCCAACGCTACGGAGGGCACAGATACGCAGTATTTT.

This chain uses TRBV10-3 with TRBJ2-7; a possible D gene is TRBD1 (6 bases). The V gene's germline CDR1 is ENHRY and CDR2 SYGVKD. The V and J ends lost 11 bases and 6 bases respectively, with 11 bases between them. The CDR3 loop spans 10 amino acids. CDR3 in amino acids: CASWGREQYF. The CDR3 DNA sequence: TGTGCCTCCTGGGGGCGCGAGCAGTACTTC.

The gene calls are TRBV28 and TRBJ1-5, with D possibly matching TRBD1 (6 bases). This CDR3 is 18 amino acids long. Germline V lookup: CDR1 MDHEN, CDR2 SYDVKM. Trimming took 1 base from V and 0 from J, leaving 16 bases between them. The CDR3 DNA follows: TGTGCCAGCAGTTTATCCCATACTTTGGACAGTAGCAATCAGCCCCAGCATTTT. Its translation is CASSLSHTLDSSNQPQHF.

J is TRBJ1-2 and V is TRBV28; no firm D call. CDR3 length: 13 amino acids. Germline CDR1 MDHEN, CDR2 SYDVKM. Trimming took 9 bases from V and 8 from J, leaving 19 bases between them. Here the CDR3 reads CASGGSFDRGYTF. Here the CDR3 DNA reads TGTGCCAGTGGCGGCAGCTTCGATAGGGGCTACACCTTC.

The rearrangement joins TRBV7-2 to TRBJ2-5, with TRBD2 identical over 8 bases. This CDR3 contains 18 residues. The J segment lost 2 bases and the V segment lost 5 bases, leaving 16 bases of the junction unmatched. Looked up from germline, CDR1 is SGHTA and CDR2 is FQGNSA. CDR3 coding DNA: TGTGCCAGCAGCCCCGGGGTAGCGGGACCTCGACGACAAGAGACCCAGTACTTC. It codes for CASSPGVAGPRRQETQYF.

The chain carries TRBV28 and TRBJ2-2, with D possibly matching TRBD2 (6 bases). This CDR3 contains 15 residues. Germline-derived CDR1 and CDR2 are MDHEN and SYDVKM. Trimming removed 3 bases from V and 5 bases from J, with 13 bases in between. This chain's CDR3 is CASSFSGSRTGELFF. The CDR3 DNA follows: TGTGCCAGCAGTTTTTCCGGGAGCCGGACCGGGGAGCTGTTTTTT.

The CDR3 nucleotides read TGCGCCAGCAGCCTATACCTAGGCGGGGGCCGGGCGGGGTACGAGCAGTACTTC. It encodes CASSLYLGGGRAGYEQYF. V usage is TRBV4-1 and J usage is TRBJ2-7; tentative D call: TRBD2 (7 bases). Trimming left V 4 bases short and J 4 bases short, with 26 bases between. CDR3 size: 18 residues. The germline V gene encodes CDR1 MGHRA and CDR2 YSYEKL.

V gene TRBV2 combines with J gene TRBJ2-3, with 7 bases identical to TRBD1. This CDR3 is built from 15 residues. J was trimmed by 1 base and V by 6 bases; bases with no gene match: 7. CDR1 is SNHLY, CDR2 FYNNEI, per germline. Written as DNA, the CDR3 is TGTGCCAGCAGCGGGACAGTGGAACGCACAGATACGCAGTATTTT. The encoded protein is CASSGTVERTDTQYF.